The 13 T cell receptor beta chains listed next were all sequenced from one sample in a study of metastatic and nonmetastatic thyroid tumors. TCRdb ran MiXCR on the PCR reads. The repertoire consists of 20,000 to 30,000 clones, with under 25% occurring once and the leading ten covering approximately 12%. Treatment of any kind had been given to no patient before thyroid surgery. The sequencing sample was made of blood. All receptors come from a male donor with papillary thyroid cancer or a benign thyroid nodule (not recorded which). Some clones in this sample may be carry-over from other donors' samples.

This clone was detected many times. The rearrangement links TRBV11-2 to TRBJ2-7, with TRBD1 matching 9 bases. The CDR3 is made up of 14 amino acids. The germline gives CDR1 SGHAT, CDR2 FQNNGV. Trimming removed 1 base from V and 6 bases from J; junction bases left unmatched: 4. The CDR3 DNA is TGTGCCAGCAGCTTAGGGGACAGGGCCTCCGAGCAGTACTTC. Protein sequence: CASSLGDRASEQYF.

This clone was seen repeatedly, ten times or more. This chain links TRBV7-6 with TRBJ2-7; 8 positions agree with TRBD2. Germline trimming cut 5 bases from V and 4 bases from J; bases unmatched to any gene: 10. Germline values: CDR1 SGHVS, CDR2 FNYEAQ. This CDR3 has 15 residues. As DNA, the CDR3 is TGTGCCAGCAGCCCTGGGACTAGTGAGCCATACGAGCAGTACTTC. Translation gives CASSPGTSEPYEQYF.

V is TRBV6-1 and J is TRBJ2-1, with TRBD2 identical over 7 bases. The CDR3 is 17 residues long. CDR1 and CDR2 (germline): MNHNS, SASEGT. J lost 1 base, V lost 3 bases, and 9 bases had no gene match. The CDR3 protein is CASSEGSGGLSYNEQFF. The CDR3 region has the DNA TGTGCCAGCAGTGAGGGGTCGGGAGGCCTATCCTACAATGAGCAGTTCTTC.

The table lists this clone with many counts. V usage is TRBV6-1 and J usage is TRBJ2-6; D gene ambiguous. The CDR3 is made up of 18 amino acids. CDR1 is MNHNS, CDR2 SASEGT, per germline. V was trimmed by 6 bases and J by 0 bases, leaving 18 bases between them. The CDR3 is CASSDSSGQISGANVLTF. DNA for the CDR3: TGTGCCAGCAGCGATTCCTCCGGGCAGATCTCTGGGGCCAACGTCCTGACTTTC.

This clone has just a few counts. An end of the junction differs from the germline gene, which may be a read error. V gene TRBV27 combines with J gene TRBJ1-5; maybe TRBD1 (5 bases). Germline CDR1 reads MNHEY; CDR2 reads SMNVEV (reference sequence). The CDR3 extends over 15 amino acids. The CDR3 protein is CASSPSRDPNQPQNF. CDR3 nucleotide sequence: TGTGCCAGCAGTCCCTCCAGGGATCCGAATCAGCCCCAGAATTTT.

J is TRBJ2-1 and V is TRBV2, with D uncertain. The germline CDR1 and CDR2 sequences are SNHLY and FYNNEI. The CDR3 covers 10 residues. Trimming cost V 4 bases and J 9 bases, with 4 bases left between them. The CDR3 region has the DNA TGTGCCAGCAGTGTAGCTGAGCAGTTCTTC. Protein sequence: CASSVAEQFF.

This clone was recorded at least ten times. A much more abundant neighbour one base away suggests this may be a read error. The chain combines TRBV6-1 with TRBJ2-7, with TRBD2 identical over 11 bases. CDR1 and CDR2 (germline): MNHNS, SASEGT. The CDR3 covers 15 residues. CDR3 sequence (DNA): TGTGCCAGCAGGCAAACTAGCGGGAGCTCCTACAAGCAGTACTTC. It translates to CASRQTSGSSYKQYF.

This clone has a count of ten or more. The CDR3 reads CASSPTGKVDNEQFF. The DNA of the CDR3 is TGTGCCAGCAGTCCTACAGGGAAGGTAGACAATGAGCAGTTCTTC. The rearrangement joins TRBV12-3 or TRBV12-4 to TRBJ2-1, with D possibly being TRBD1 (6 bases). The CDR3 extends over 15 amino acids. With 5 bases removed from V and 5 bases from J, the gap between germline ends came to 16 bases.

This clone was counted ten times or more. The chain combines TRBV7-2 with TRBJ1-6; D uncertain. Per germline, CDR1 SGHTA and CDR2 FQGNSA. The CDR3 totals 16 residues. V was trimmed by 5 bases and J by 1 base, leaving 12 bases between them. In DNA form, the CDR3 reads TGTGCCAGCAGCGAGAGATACGGGTCCTATAATTCACCCCTCCACTTT. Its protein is CASSERYGSYNSPLHF.

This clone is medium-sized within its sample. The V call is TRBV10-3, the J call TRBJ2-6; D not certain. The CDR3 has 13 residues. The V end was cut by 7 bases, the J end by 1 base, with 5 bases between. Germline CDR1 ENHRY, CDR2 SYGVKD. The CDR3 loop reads CAIKVSGANVLTF. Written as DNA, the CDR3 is TGTGCCATCAAGGTTTCTGGGGCCAACGTCCTGACTTTC.

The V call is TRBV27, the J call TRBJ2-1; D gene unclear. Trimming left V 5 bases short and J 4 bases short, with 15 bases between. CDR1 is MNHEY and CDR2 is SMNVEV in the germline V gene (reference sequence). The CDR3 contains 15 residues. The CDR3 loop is CASSPGTIGYNEQFF. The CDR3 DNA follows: TGTGCCAGCAGTCCCGGTACTATCGGGTACAATGAGCAGTTCTTC.

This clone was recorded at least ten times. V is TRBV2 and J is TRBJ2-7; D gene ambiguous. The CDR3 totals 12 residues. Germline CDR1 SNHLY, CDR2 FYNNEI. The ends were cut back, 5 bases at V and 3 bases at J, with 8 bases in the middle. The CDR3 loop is CASSRTNYEQYF. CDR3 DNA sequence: TGTGCCAGCAGTCGGACCAACTACGAGCAGTACTTC.

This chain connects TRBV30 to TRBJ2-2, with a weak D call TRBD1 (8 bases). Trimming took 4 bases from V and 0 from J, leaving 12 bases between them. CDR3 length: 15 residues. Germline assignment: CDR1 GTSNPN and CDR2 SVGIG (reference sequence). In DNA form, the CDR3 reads TGTGCCTGGAACAGGGGGGGATCGAACACCGGGGAGCTGTTTTTT. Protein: CAWNRGGSNTGELFF.